This T cell receptor (beta chain) emerged from a study of CD8+CD57+ T cells in acquired aplastic anemia. General study findings and limits: Both patients and controls carried the same twenty-nine CD8+ CDR3 sequences.

The study profiled TCR beta VDJ and CDR3 using genomic DNA as template. One entry per CDR3 protein results from TCRdb running MiXCR on the reads. The data hold hundreds of thousands of distinct CDR3 sequences, with more than 25% observed a single time. Germline V gene lookup returns CDR1 SGHDN and CDR2 FVKESK. The CDR3 spans 17 residues. The V end lost 4 bases, the J end lost 1 base, and 19 bases lay between the germline ends. In patients chosen for sequencing, flow cytometry had shown CD8+CD57+ cell expansion. Prior therapy had not been administered to any patient at the time of blood sampling. This clonotype occurred a few times. Its antigen remains unknown.

Sequences were obtained from sorted CD4+, CD8+, or CD8+CD57+ T cells (not recorded which) from PBMCs. The chain combines TRBV14 with TRBJ1-1; possibly TRBD1 for D (5 bases). The receptor's source is a human donor with aplastic anemia. The CDR3 coding sequence is TGTGCCAGCAGCCTCGAGAAGTTTTCAGGGACGAACACTGAAGCTTTCTTT. Its protein product is CASSLEKFSGTNTEAFF.